A selection of T cell receptor beta chains follows, all from one sample in a study of cytomegalovirus exposure and HLA in healthy donors. Here immunoSEQ multiplex PCR was the method, and the copy in TCRdb shows in-frame clones only, minus some. This table has 140,000 to 150,000 clones, over 8% appearing once. Sequencing used PBMCs. The receptors stem from a male donor in good health and CMV-seronegative. The CDR3 runs from the conserved cysteine through the conserved F or W. A D gene is named only where the DNA matches it firmly. Size values are once, few and many counts, or a class for expanded clones, and some rows have none.

J gene | V gene | clone size | D gene | CDR3 protein | CDR3 DNA
TRBJ1-4 | TRBV2 | - | TRBD1 | CASIPGQGAEKLFF | TGTGCCAGCATACCGGGACAGGGGGCTGAAAAACTGTTTTTT
TRBJ2-5 | TRBV29-1 | few | - | CSYVGAAETQYF | TGCAGCTACGTTGGGGCGGCAGAGACCCAGTACTTC
TRBJ2-3 | TRBV7-3 | few | - | CASSSVGGTDTQYF | TGTGCCAGCAGCTCAGTCGGGGGCACAGATACGCAGTATTTT
TRBJ1-2 | TRBV7-9 | - | - | CASTTTFPGGGYTF | TGTGCCAGCACCACTACCTTTCCGGGGGGAGGCTACACCTTC
TRBJ1-5 | TRBV19 | few | - | CASSMTDYSNQPQHF | TGTGCCAGTAGTATGACCGACTATAGCAATCAGCCCCAGCATTTT
TRBJ2-7 | TRBV5-1 | few | - | CASSLEAGPVPSYEQYF | TGCGCCAGCAGCTTGGAGGCGGGGCCTGTACCCAGCTACGAGCAGTACTTC
TRBJ1-2 | TRBV20-1 | - | - | CSAREFEGYTF | TGCAGTGCTAGAGAGTTTGAGGGCTACACCTTC
TRBJ2-6 | TRBV6-1 | few | - | CASRASSAGANVLTF | TGTGCCAGCAGAGCTTCCTCGGCTGGGGCCAACGTCCTGACTTTC
TRBJ1-2 | TRBV7-9 | few | - | CASTFPGTRGNGYTF | TGTGCCAGCACCTTCCCCGGGACCAGGGGCAATGGCTACACCTTC
TRBJ2-3 | TRBV29-1 | - | TRBD2 | CSVGGGRDTQYF | TGCAGCGTTGGGGGGGGTAGGGATACGCAGTATTTT
TRBJ1-3 | TRBV7-9 | few | - | CASSFLQNGNTIYF | TGTGCCAGCAGCTTCCTACAGAACGGAAACACCATATATTTT
TRBJ2-3 | TRBV28 | few | - | CASSLSRDTQYF | TGTGCCAGCAGTTTATCTAGGGATACGCAGTATTTT